This T cell receptor (beta chain) was profiled in a study of OX40 agonist ivuxolimab in advanced cancers. Study at large: Patients were treated with ivuxolimab, an agonistic anti-OX40 (CD134) antibody. Three dose-escalation patients had partial responses: one with hepatocellular carcinoma and two with cutaneous melanoma.

Germline-derived CDR1 and CDR2 are SNHLY and FYNNEI. V gave up 10 bases and J gave up 5 bases, with 21 bases separating them. The CDR3 is 14 residues long. Clones were sequenced by immunoSEQ multiplex PCR, and TCRdb holds only the in-frame ones, with some missing. Among tens of thousands of clones listed, 93% were seen once. This clone was observed a single time. Its target is unknown. Study outcomes and limitations: Clonal expansion by week 6 occurred in CD4+ and CD8+ blood T cells (at 0.1 to 3.0 mg/kg).

Peripheral blood came from all dose cohorts at three timepoints. The receptor was derived from an adult with an advanced solid tumor such as melanoma, head and neck, liver or kidney cancer. The genes are TRBV2 and TRBJ2-7; perhaps TRBD1 as D (6 bases). This specimen was CD4+ or CD8+ T cells sorted from blood, taken in a trial of the OX40 agonist ivuxolimab. CDR3 sequence: CATGNRDARNEQYF. For the CDR3, the DNA is TGTGCCACCGGCAACAGGGACGCGAGGAACGAGCAGTACTTC. The variable domain in full, with the rest retrieved from reference TRBV2 and TRBJ2-7, is EPEVTQTPSHQVTQMGQEVILRCVPISNHLYFYWYRQILGQKVEFLVSFYNNEISEKSEIFDDQFSVERPDGSNFTLKIRSTKLEDSAMYFCATGNRDARNEQYFGPGTRLTVT.